The present T cell receptor (beta chain) was sequenced within a study of cytomegalovirus exposure and HLA in healthy donors. From germline, CDR1 is SNHLY and CDR2 FYNNEI. The CDR3 spans 14 residues. Trimming removed 7 bases from V and 9 bases from J; junction bases left unmatched: 7. The PCR made use of 60 Vbeta and 13 Jbeta primers. The table came from immunoSEQ multiplex PCR; TCRdb's copy has only in-frame clones and leaves some out. The sample includes over 100,000 clones, 79% seen only once; the top ten take roughly 0.99%. Sequencing was carried out using PBMCs. This receptor was taken from a male donor in good health and CMV-seronegative. The chain carries TRBV2 and TRBJ1-6, with 9 bases fitting TRBD1. The CDR3 loop is CASIPQGAGSPLHF. The CDR3 DNA is TGTGCCAGCATCCCACAGGGGGCAGGTTCACCCCTCCACTTT. The entire variable domain, with the rest obtained from reference TRBV2 and TRBJ1-6, is as follows: EPEVTQTPSHQVTQMGQEVILRCVPISNHLYFYWYRQILGQKVEFLVSFYNNEISEKSEIFDDQFSVERPDGSNFTLKIRSTKLEDSAMYFCASIPQGAGSPLHFGNGTRLTVT.